The 20 T cell receptor beta chains presented below share a single source sample, sequenced in a study of blood T cell repertoires in COVID-19. Assay: immunoSEQ multiplex PCR; the TCRdb copy retains only in-frame clones and omits some. The data contain 150,000 to 200,000 clones, 88% of them singletons. Sequenced input: peripheral blood. Source of these receptors: a man in his 60s with acute or convalescent COVID-19.

The genes are TRBV5-4 and TRBJ2-5; 7 nucleotides match TRBD2. The CDR3 runs to 17 residues. The trim removed 0 bases at V and 2 bases at J, leaving 10 bases unmatched. Germline CDR1 reads SGHNT; CDR2 reads YYREEE (reference sequence). CDR3: CASSLALTGGGQETQYF. The DNA for the CDR3 is TGTGCCAGCAGCTTGGCCCTAACGGGAGGAGGACAAGAGACCCAGTACTTC.

CDR3 nucleotide sequence: TGTGCCAGCAGCTTCGGTAGCGGGGCCGGCACAGATACGCAGTATTTT. Residues: CASSFGSGAGTDTQYF. J is TRBJ2-3 and V is TRBV11-2, with 8 nucleotides matching TRBD2. V shed 3 bases, J shed 1 base, and the junction held 6 bases outside the gene matches. Germline lookup yields CDR1 SGHAT and CDR2 FQNNGV. This CDR3 comprises 16 residues.

This chain uses TRBV28 with TRBJ1-1, with D possibly TRBD1 on 5 matching bases. CDR1 is MDHEN, CDR2 SYDVKM, per germline. This CDR3 region has 11 residues. V shed 3 bases and J shed 8 bases, with 7 bases lying between them. This chain's CDR3 is CASSFRQEAFF. The CDR3 region has the DNA TGTGCCAGCAGTTTCCGACAGGAAGCTTTCTTT.

This chain connects TRBV9 to TRBJ2-2; TRBD2 matches at 11 bases. This CDR3 comprises 15 residues. CDR1 is SGDLS and CDR2 is YYNGEE in the germline V gene. J was trimmed by 5 bases and V by 3 bases; bases with no gene match: 3. DNA for the CDR3: TGTGCCAGCAGCGGGGGACTAGCGGTAACCGGGGAGCTGTTTTTT. Amino acid sequence: CASSGGLAVTGELFF.

In this sample, this clone turned up once. This rearrangement joins TRBV27 to TRBJ2-7; D possibly corresponds to TRBD1 (6 bases). The germline V gene has CDR1 MNHEY and CDR2 SMNVEV (reference sequence). Trimming shortened V by 2 bases and J by 2 bases, and 7 bases separated the two germline ends. This CDR3 is 13 amino acids long. CDR3 DNA sequence: TGTGCCAGCAGTTTAAACAGGGCCTACGAGCAGTACTTC. It codes for CASSLNRAYEQYF.

This sequence joins TRBV15 and TRBJ1-5; D perhaps matches TRBD1 (5 bases). This CDR3 region has 17 residues. V shed 0 bases and J shed 15 bases, with 27 bases lying between them. Germline CDR1 is LNHNV and CDR2 is YYDKDF (reference sequence). The chain's CDR3 is CATSRDFEAYGQGIPHF. The CDR3 bases are TGTGCCACCAGCAGAGATTTTGAGGCGTACGGGCAGGGAATCCCGCATTTT.

This clone came up a few times. V and J are TRBV12-3 or TRBV12-4 and TRBJ1-2; D gene ambiguous. The CDR3 runs to 12 residues. V lost 8 bases and J 2 bases, leaving 9 bases between the germline ends. In DNA, the CDR3 is TGTGCCAGCGGGAGAAAGAACTATGGCTACACCTTC. It translates to CASGRKNYGYTF.

This rearrangement joins TRBV19 to TRBJ1-1; TRBD1 agrees at 7 bases. V gave up 5 bases and J gave up 0 bases; unmatched junction bases: 3. CDR1 and CDR2 from the germline V gene are LNHDA and SQIVND (reference sequence). CDR3 size: 14 residues. The CDR3 reads CASSRDSMNTEAFF. The CDR3 bases are TGTGCCAGTAGTCGGGACAGCATGAACACTGAAGCTTTCTTT.

The rearrangement uses TRBV24-1 and TRBJ2-1; 9 nucleotides align to TRBD1. The J segment lost 2 bases and the V segment lost 1 base, leaving 5 bases of the junction unmatched. The germline CDR1 and CDR2 sequences are KGHDR and SFDVKD. This CDR3 is built from 17 residues. CDR3 sequence: CATSDFVGTGTYNEQFF. CDR3 in DNA: TGTGCCACCAGTGATTTTGTCGGGACAGGGACCTACAATGAGCAGTTCTTC.

The V and J genes are TRBV27 and TRBJ1-1; possible D gene TRBD1, 5 bases. Trimming pared 0 bases from V and 6 bases from J, leaving 14 bases between. CDR3 length: 15 amino acids. The germline CDR1 and CDR2 sequences are MNHEY and SMNVEV (reference sequence). CDR3 sequence (DNA): TGTGCCAGCAGTTTATCCCTGGGGGGGTCGGCTGAAGCTTTCTTT. Translated, it gives CASSLSLGGSAEAFF.

The chain uses TRBV27 and TRBJ1-1, with a weak D call TRBD1 (5 bases). The CDR3 length is 12 residues. V shed 1 base and J shed 8 bases, with 8 bases lying between them. Germline CDR1 MNHEY, CDR2 SMNVEV (reference sequence). CDR3 sequence reads: CASSLFGQEAFF. In DNA form, the CDR3 reads TGTGCCAGCAGTTTATTTGGACAAGAAGCTTTCTTT.

The chain employs TRBV7-2 and TRBJ2-3, with 7 bases lining up with TRBD2. The CDR3 sequence is 16 residues long. The trim removed 1 base at V and 4 bases at J, leaving 8 bases unmatched. Germline assignment: CDR1 SGHTA and CDR2 FQGNSA. This CDR3 is CASSLGGGSYADTQYF. CDR3 coding DNA: TGTGCCAGCAGCTTAGGCGGGGGTTCATACGCAGATACGCAGTATTTT.

V gene TRBV24-1 combines with J gene TRBJ2-1, with a possible D match to TRBD2 (5 bases). V lost 3 bases, J lost 5 bases, and 13 bases lay in between. The CDR3 has 15 amino acids. CDR1 is KGHDR, CDR2 SFDVKD, per germline. The chain's CDR3 is CATSDNGLDDNEQFF. CDR3 coding DNA: TGTGCCACCAGTGATAATGGACTGGACGACAATGAGCAGTTCTTC.

This clone was counted a few times. This CDR3 is CASSLSRQGNNQPQHF. CDR3 nucleotide sequence: TGTGCCAGCAGTTTAAGCCGACAGGGGAACAATCAGCCCCAGCATTTT. V is TRBV6-6 and J is TRBJ1-5; 8 bases are shared with TRBD1. V gave up 4 bases and J gave up 3 bases; unmatched junction bases: 8. This CDR3 region has 16 residues. CDR1 and CDR2 (germline): MNHNY, SVGAGI (reference sequence).

The chain uses TRBV30 and TRBJ1-4; weak D call: TRBD1 (5 bases). The CDR3 covers 13 residues. Trimming shortened V by 4 bases and J by 8 bases, and 14 bases separated the two germline ends. From germline, CDR1 is GTSNPN and CDR2 SVGIG (reference sequence). The CDR3 loop is CAWMGGPGEKLFF. The DNA for the CDR3 is TGTGCCTGGATGGGGGGACCGGGAGAAAAACTGTTTTTT.

This chain connects TRBV30 to TRBJ2-1; 11 nucleotides agree with TRBD2. The CDR3 length is 16 residues. The V and J ends lost 0 bases and 9 bases, in that order; junction bases with no gene match: 10. The V gene's germline CDR1 is GTSNPN and CDR2 SVGIG (reference sequence). In DNA, the CDR3 is TGTGCCTGGAGTGTACTAGTTTCGCTAGCGGGAGGTGAGCAGTTCTTC. It is translated as CAWSVLVSLAGGEQFF.

This clone was seen a single time. The chain is built from TRBV30 and TRBJ1-2; D may be TRBD1 (6 bases). V was clipped by 2 bases and J by 5 bases, with 15 bases between them. This CDR3 contains 14 residues. Germline assignment: CDR1 GTSNPN and CDR2 SVGIG (reference sequence). The CDR3 DNA is TGTGCCTGGAGTCCCGGGGGGGCACGATATGGCTACACCTTC. Amino acid sequence: CAWSPGGARYGYTF.

V is TRBV6-6 and J is TRBJ1-5, with D maybe TRBD1 (5 bases). Per germline, CDR1 MNHNY and CDR2 SVGAGI (reference sequence). V lost 2 bases and J lost 5, with 13 bases in between. CDR3 length: 15 residues. The CDR3 loop is CASSYEAGRDQPQHF. CDR3 sequence (DNA): TGTGCCAGCAGTTACGAAGCCGGCAGGGATCAGCCCCAGCATTTT.

This chain uses TRBV21-1 with TRBJ2-3; the table's D call, TRBD1, has no DNA check behind it. TRBV21-1 is a pseudogene. The CDR3 loop spans 16 amino acids. CDR3 sequence: CASSKQGQGETDTQYF. The DNA for the CDR3 is TGTGCCAGCAGCAAACAGGGACAGGGGGAGACAGATACGCAGTATTTT.

The rearrangement joins TRBV5-1 to TRBJ1-1, with D tentatively TRBD1 (6 bases). CDR3 length: 16 residues. The V end was cut by 3 bases, the J end by 1 base, with 16 bases between. Germline lookup yields CDR1 SGHRS and CDR2 YFSETQ. The DNA for the CDR3 is TGCGCCAGCAGCTCTATAAGAACCAGGGGGAACACTGAAGCTTTCTTT. Translated, it gives CASSSIRTRGNTEAFF.